This T cell receptor (beta chain) was sequenced for a study of cytomegalovirus exposure and HLA in healthy donors. Whole-study results and caveats: A few chains tied to CMV proved CMV antigen-specific in vitro. It was 164 TCR beta chains that were listed as cytomegalovirus-associated. Rarity held for most TCR sequences, but there were some public TCRs that occurred in many donors. Reports showed the classifier diagnosing cytomegalovirus status with high specificity and sensitivity.

Germline V gene lookup returns CDR1 MNHEY and CDR2 SMNVEV (reference sequence). V was pared by 5 bases and J by 7 bases, with 11 bases of the junction left unmatched. The CDR3 has 15 residues. Remarks on this clone: The target antigen is unknown.

Only in-frame clones appear in the TCRdb table, and some are missing; sequencing was by immunoSEQ multiplex PCR. Of some 170,000 clones in the sample, 86% were seen once. This chain uses TRBV27 with TRBJ2-1, with TRBD1 identical over 7 bases. The source of this sequence is a woman aged 18-30 years in good health and CMV-seronegative. The sequenced material came from PBMCs. The CDR3 here is CASSPLRTGLNEQFF. In nucleotides, the CDR3 is TGTGCCAGCAGTCCTCTTCGGACAGGATTGAATGAGCAGTTCTTC.